This T cell receptor beta chain is from a study of Ad26.COV2.S vaccination and SARS-CoV-2 variants. Study in general: Intramuscular Ad26.COV2.S at 5x10^10 or 1x10^11 viral particles.

Regarding this clone: Antigen specificity is unknown.

CDR1 KGHSH and CDR2 LQKENI come from the germline V gene. This CDR3 is 15 amino acids long. V lost 6 bases and J 2 bases, leaving 15 bases between the germline ends. Described treatment: 15 to 20 received Ad26.COV2.S at low or high dose, single or two shots; about 5 received placebo; per-sample allocation not given. Following the first vaccine or placebo injection, samples were taken on day 63. Sequencing used immunoSEQ multiplex PCR; TCRdb keeps in-frame clones, though not all of them. The data contain fewer than 800,000 clones, roughly 90% of them singletons. Study-level points and caveats: Spike-specific TCR breadth in vaccine recipients exceeded that seen in placebo recipients.

This sequence originates from a person aged 18-65 years who received the Ad26.COV2.S COVID-19 vaccine or a placebo. The sample was peripheral blood, taken in a trial of Ad26.COV2.S vaccine versus placebo. The rearrangement joins TRBV18 to TRBJ2-3; D may correspond to TRBD1 or TRBD2 (5 bases each). In DNA form, the CDR3 reads TGTGCCAGCTCCCAGATGGGGGATTACACAGATACGCAGTATTTT. Translating gives CASSQMGDYTDTQYF. Variable domain in full (rest from reference TRBV18 and TRBJ2-3): NAGVMQNPRHLVRRRGQEARLRCSPMKGHSHVYWYRQLPEEGLKFMVYLQKENIIDESGMPKERFSAEFPKEGPSILRIQQVVRGDSAAYFCASSQMGDYTDTQYFGPGTRLTVL.